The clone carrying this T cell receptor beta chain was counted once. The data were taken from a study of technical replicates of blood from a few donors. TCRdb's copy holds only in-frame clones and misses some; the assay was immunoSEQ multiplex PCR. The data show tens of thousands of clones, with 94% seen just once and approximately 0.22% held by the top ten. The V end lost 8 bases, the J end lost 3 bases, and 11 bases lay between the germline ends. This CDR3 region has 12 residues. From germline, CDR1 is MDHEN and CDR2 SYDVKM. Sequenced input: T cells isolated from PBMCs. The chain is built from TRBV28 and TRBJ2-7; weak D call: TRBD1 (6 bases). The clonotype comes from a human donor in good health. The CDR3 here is CASGDNDYEQYF. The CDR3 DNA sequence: TGTGCCAGCGGGGACAATGACTACGAGCAGTACTTC.